The T cell receptor beta chain under discussion was sequenced for a study of blood T cell repertoires in COVID-19 (dated by TCRdb to 2018 to 2021). Notes on the research overall: Samples covering the acute and convalescent phases of COVID-19 were provided by collaborators in the United States, Italy and Spain. Where available, HLA class I and class II types were taken from metadata supplied by the sample provider and were not determined by assay-based typing. Samples were obtained from the ongoing ImmuneRACE study (first 160 participants) and from 1,254 subjects provided by 6 global collaborators. The dataset comprised deeply sampled blood TCRbeta repertoires from subjects exposed to, actively infected with, or recovered from COVID-19. Sample metadata almost always included a de-identified subject ID, COVID-19 status, age in years and sex. The prospective study material was composed of cDNA or gDNA derived from T cells, B-cell-depleted T cells, or PBMCs. The repertoires were released in a freely available public database intended as a resource for research on the immune response to SARS-CoV-2. What the research found in general, with its limitations: The amount of clinical and demographic metadata varied by source and participant and was provided uncurated.

V and J are trimmed by 3 bases and 9 bases, and the gene matches miss 6 bases of the junction. The germline V gene yields KGHSH for CDR1 and LQKENI for CDR2. The CDR3, from cysteine to phenylalanine, totals 13 residues. The sequence is cut down to CDR3 DNA, 39 bases in frame from base 1. A remark on this clone: It has no known antigen specificity. Per-base quality was not reported, and no clone a single base away is much larger than it.

The immunoSEQ Assay, a bias-controlled multiplex PCR, was used to amplify TCRbeta CDR3 regions from genomic DNA. In the paper's pipeline: Within the assay, amplification of reference gene primers was used to estimate how many nucleated cells each sample contained. To quantify the absolute abundance of each unique TCRbeta CDR3 rearrangement, sequence reads were collapsed and filtered. For each sample, productive Simpson clonality was calculated as the square root of Simpson's diversity index across productive rearrangements. TCRdb's version of the immuneACCESS table is confined to in-frame rearrangements and falls short of the full clone set. An unresolved V gene accounts for under half of the shortfall where checked; the remainder is of unknown origin. The DNA was the basis for D and trimming; V, J and clone size are from that table. The sample table records under 85,000 clones; around 85% of these occur just once. Of the sample, approximately 4.9% falls within the top ten clones.

Whole blood was collected in K2EDTA tubes by collaborating institutions according to the institutions' own protocols. For TCRbeta analysis, collaborators shipped samples as frozen whole blood, isolated PBMCs, or DNA extracted from either of those sample types. The sequence came from a woman at least 80 years old with active or convalescent COVID-19. The chain is made from TRBV18 and TRBJ2-3; 7 bases in the middle match TRBD2. Specimen: peripheral blood. For the CDR3, the sequence is CASSPTGLRTQYF. The base sequence is TGTGCCAGCTCACCTACGGGACTACGCACGCAGTATTTT.